The 2 T cell receptor beta chains below come from one sample, sequenced in a study of OX40 agonist ivuxolimab in advanced cancers. Method: immunoSEQ multiplex PCR; TCRdb's copy keeps in-frame clones and lacks some. The sample has around 67,000 clones, about four fifths seen once; the top ten hold 1% to 1.5%. The input for sequencing was CD4+ or CD8+ T cells sorted from blood, taken in a trial of the OX40 agonist ivuxolimab. Source of these receptors: an adult with an advanced solid tumor such as melanoma, head and neck, liver or kidney cancer.

The chain joins TRBV4-2 to TRBJ1-5, with D possibly TRBD1 on 5 matching bases. Germline CDR1 LGHNA, CDR2 YNFKEQ. The V end was cut by 3 bases, the J end by 0 bases, with 21 bases between. The CDR3 loop spans 19 amino acids. The CDR3 DNA follows: TGTGCCAGCAGCCATACACAGGAGGTAGGGGTTTATAGCAATCAGCCCCAGCATTTT. Its translation is CASSHTQEVGVYSNQPQHF.

The chain couples TRBV5-4 to TRBJ2-5, with D possibly matching TRBD1 (5 bases). Trimming pared 3 bases from V and 0 bases from J, leaving 12 bases between. This CDR3 comprises 15 residues. Looked up from germline, CDR1 is SGHNT and CDR2 is YYREEE (reference sequence). The CDR3 DNA follows: TGTGCCAGCAGCTGGGGCAGGCGTAACCAAGAGACCCAGTACTTC. Protein sequence: CASSWGRRNQETQYF.